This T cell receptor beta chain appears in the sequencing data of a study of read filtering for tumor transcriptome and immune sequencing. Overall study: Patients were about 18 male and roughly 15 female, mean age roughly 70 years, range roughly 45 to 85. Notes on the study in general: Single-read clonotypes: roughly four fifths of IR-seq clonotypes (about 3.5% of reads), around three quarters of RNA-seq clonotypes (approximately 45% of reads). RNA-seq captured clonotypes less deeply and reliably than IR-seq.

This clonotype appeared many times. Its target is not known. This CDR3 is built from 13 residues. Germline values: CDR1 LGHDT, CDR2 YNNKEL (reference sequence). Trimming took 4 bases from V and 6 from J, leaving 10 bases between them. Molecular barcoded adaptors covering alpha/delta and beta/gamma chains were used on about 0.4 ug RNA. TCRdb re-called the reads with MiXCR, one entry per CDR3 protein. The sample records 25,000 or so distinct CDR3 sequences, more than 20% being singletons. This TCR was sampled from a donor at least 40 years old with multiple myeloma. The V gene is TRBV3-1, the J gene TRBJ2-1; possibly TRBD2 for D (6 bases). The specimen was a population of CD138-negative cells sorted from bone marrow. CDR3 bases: TGTGCCAGCAGCCCGGGACTCCGCAATGAGCAGTTCTTC. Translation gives CASSPGLRNEQFF.